This entry concerns a single TCR beta chain. What this receptor recognizes is not known. No clone much larger than this one lies a single base away; base qualities are absent. This specimen comes from a study of control samples from healthy donors and cancer patients (dated by TCRdb to about 2020). The CDR3 starts with the cysteine, ends with the phenylalanine, and has 16 residues. Only CDR3 DNA remains: 48 bases, in frame from the first base. Reading the germline V gene gives CDR1 MDHEN and CDR2 SYDVKM. Clipping removes 3 bases from V and 6 bases from J, with 8 as the unmatched junction base count. The protocol used for the library was the immunoSEQ multiplex PCR assay. TCRdb carries this immuneACCESS record with in-frame sequences only. Its versions omit some clonotypes, under half of them owing to an unresolved V gene in the studies checked, with the rest unexplained. The sample yields about 140,000 clones; 91% were counted once. The ten largest clonotypes hold less than 8.5% of the sample.

The origin of this receptor is a man aged 18 to 29 in good health. The chain couples TRBV28 to TRBJ1-6; a stretch of 7 junction bases matches TRBD1. The sequencing input was blood. CDR3 sequence: CASSFRGAAPNSPLHF. The base sequence is TGTGCCAGCAGTTTCAGGGGGGCGGCCCCTAATTCACCCCTCCACTTT. Full variable domain (CDR3 extended with the reference TRBV28 and TRBJ1-6 proteins): DVKVTQSSRYLVKRTGEKVFLECVQDMDHENMFWYRQDPGLGLRLIYFSYDVKMKEKGDIPEGYSVSREKKERFSLILESASTNQTSMYLCASSFRGAAPNSPLHFGNGTRLTVT.